This T cell receptor beta chain was retrieved from a study of regulatory T cells in long-lasting Graves disease. Libraries of TCR beta came from iRepertoire HTBI primers plus Arm-PCR of CDR3 regions. TCRdb re-derived calls from the multiplex PCR reads in MiXCR, one entry per CDR3 protein. Of 550,000 to 700,000 distinct CDR3 sequences detected, about 15% appear once; the ten largest clones hold around 12%. This clonotype has a handful of counts. J was trimmed by 1 base and V by 3 bases; bases with no gene match: 5. The CDR3 is made up of 14 amino acids. The V gene's germline CDR1 is GTSNPN and CDR2 SVGIG (reference sequence). The time point denotes: newly diagnosed GD, antithyroid drugs for less than 3 months. Scientists built the TCR library using RNA that was extracted from PBMCs. These data were also filed under a second study, of T cells in Graves' hyperthyroidism and ophthalmopathy.

The clonotype originates from a young man with Graves disease. The gene calls are TRBV30 and TRBJ2-7, with 8 bases identical to TRBD1. The sample consisted of peripheral blood mononuclear cells (PBMCs), taken at new diagnosis, from a patient treated with antithyroid drugs. CDR3 DNA: TGTGCCTGGAGCATACAGGGGGGTTCCTACGAGCAGTACTTC. As protein: CAWSIQGGSYEQYF.